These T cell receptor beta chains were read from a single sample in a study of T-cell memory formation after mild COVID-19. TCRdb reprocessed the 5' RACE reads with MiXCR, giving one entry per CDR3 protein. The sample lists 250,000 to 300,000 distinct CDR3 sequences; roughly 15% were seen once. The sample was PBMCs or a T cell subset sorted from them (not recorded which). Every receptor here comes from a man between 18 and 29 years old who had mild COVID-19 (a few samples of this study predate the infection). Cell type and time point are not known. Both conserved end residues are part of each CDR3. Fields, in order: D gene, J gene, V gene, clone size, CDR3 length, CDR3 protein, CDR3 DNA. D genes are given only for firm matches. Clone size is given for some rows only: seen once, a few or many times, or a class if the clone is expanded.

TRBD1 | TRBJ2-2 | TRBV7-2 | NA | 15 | CASSSGQGHTGELFF | TGTGCCAGCAGCTCCGGACAGGGCCACACCGGGGAGCTGTTTTTT
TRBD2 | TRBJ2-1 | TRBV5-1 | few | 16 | CASSLDPSGDYNEQFF | TGCGCCAGCAGCTTGGATCCTAGCGGGGATTACAATGAGCAGTTCTTC
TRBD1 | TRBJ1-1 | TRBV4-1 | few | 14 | CASSQWTGGTEAFF | TGCGCCAGCAGCCAGTGGACAGGGGGCACTGAAGCTTTCTTT
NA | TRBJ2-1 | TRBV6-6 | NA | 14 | CASRKLQELGEQFF | TGTGCCAGCAGAAAACTCCAGGAGTTGGGTGAGCAGTTCTTC
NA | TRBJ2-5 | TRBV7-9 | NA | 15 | CASSLGSGVRETQYF | TGTGCCAGCAGCTTAGGGTCGGGGGTTCGAGAGACCCAGTACTTC
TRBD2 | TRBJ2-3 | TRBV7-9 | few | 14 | CASRGSGGPDTQYF | TGTGCCAGCCGGGGTAGCGGGGGACCCGATACGCAGTATTTT
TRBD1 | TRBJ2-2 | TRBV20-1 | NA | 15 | CAARGTGGNTGELFF | TGCGCCGCTCGGGGGACAGGGGGAAACACCGGGGAGCTGTTTTTT
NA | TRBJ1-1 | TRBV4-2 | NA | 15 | CASSQDAGLATEAFF | TGTGCCAGCAGCCAAGATGCGGGGCTGGCCACTGAAGCTTTCTTT
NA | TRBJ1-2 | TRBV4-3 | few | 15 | CASSQEYPGLYGYTF | TGCGCCAGCAGCCAAGAATATCCGGGACTCTATGGCTACACCTTC
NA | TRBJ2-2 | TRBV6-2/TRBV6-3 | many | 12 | CASSYRSGELFF | TGTGCCAGCAGTTATCGGTCCGGGGAGCTGTTTTTT
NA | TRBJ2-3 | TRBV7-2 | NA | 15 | CASSQGRTRPQAQYF | TGTGCCAGCAGCCAGGGGAGGACTAGGCCACAGGCGCAGTATTTT
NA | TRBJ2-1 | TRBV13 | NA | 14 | CASSLGRGVEEQFF | TGTGCCAGCAGCTTAGGGCGGGGTGTTGAGGAGCAGTTCTTC
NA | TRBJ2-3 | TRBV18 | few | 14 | CASSPLQRRDTQYF | TGTGCCAGCTCACCATTACAGAGGAGGGATACGCAGTATTTT
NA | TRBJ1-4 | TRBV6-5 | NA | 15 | CASSYNSATNEKLFF | TGTGCCAGCAGTTACAACTCTGCAACTAATGAAAAACTGTTTTTT
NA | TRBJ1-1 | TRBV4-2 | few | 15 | CASSQEAHRNTEAFF | TGTGCCAGCAGCCAAGAGGCACACCGCAACACTGAAGCTTTCTTT
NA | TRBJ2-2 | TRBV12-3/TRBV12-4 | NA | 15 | CASSWGSFNTGELFF | TGTGCCAGCAGTTGGGGTAGCTTTAACACCGGGGAGCTGTTTTTT
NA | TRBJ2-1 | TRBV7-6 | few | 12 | CASSLTAGEQFF | TGTGCCAGCAGCTTGACTGCCGGTGAGCAGTTCTTC
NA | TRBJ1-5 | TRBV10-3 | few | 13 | CATGRVVNQPQHF | TGTGCCACCGGGCGGGTTGTTAATCAGCCCCAGCATTTT
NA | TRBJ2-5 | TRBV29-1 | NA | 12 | CSVPRALETQYF | TGCAGCGTACCCAGGGCCCTGGAGACCCAGTACTTC
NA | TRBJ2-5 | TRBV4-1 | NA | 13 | CASSQGIGETQYF | TGCGCCAGCAGCCAAGGTATTGGGGAGACCCAGTACTTC
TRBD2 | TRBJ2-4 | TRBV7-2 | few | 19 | CASSPWGGNTKAAKNIQYF | TGTGCCAGCAGCCCCTGGGGGGGGAATACTAAAGCCGCCAAAAACATTCAGTACTTC
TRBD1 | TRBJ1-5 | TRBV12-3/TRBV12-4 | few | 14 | CASSGQGDNQPQHF | TGTGCCAGCAGCGGACAGGGTGACAATCAGCCCCAGCATTTT
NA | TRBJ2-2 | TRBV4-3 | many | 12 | CASRDYTGELFF | TGCGCCAGCAGGGACTACACCGGGGAGCTGTTTTTT
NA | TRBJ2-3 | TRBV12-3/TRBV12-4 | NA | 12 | CASSKITDTQYF | TGTGCCAGCAGCAAGATCACAGATACGCAGTATTTT
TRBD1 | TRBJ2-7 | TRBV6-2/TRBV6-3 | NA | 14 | CASSYSGTAYEQYF | TGTGCCAGCAGTTACAGTGGGACAGCCTACGAGCAGTACTTC
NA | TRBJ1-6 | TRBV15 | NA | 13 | CATSGSYNSPLHF | TGTGCCACCAGCGGGAGTTATAATTCACCCCTCCACTTT
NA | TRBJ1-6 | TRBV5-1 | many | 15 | CASSLDRAHNSPLHF | TGCGCCAGCAGCTTGGACCGGGCCCATAATTCACCCCTCCACTTT
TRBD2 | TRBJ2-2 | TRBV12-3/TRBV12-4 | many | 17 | CASSLTSGGPGTGELFF | TGTGCCAGCAGTTTGACTAGCGGGGGGCCGGGCACCGGGGAGCTGTTTTTT
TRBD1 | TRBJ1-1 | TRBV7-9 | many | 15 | CASSPVRDRATEAFF | TGTGCCAGCAGCCCCGTACGGGACAGGGCAACTGAAGCTTTCTTT
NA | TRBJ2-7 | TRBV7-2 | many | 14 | CASSRSGGWYEQYF | TGTGCCAGCAGTCGGTCCGGGGGATGGTACGAGCAGTACTTC
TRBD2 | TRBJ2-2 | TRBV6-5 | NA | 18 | CASSYSSGGAEWTGELFF | TGTGCCAGCAGTTACTCGAGCGGGGGGGCCGAATGGACCGGGGAGCTGTTTTTT
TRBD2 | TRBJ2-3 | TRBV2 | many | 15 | CASSPGTRSSDTQYF | TGTGCCAGCAGTCCCGGGACTAGGTCATCAGATACGCAGTATTTT
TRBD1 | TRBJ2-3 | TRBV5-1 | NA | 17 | CASSLVWGQANTDTQYF | TGCGCCAGCAGCTTGGTATGGGGACAGGCCAACACAGATACGCAGTATTTT
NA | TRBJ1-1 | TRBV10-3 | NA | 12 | CAISIRGTEAFF | TGTGCCATCAGCATCAGGGGCACTGAAGCTTTCTTT
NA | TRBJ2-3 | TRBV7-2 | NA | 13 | CASSLGPPYTQYF | TGTGCCAGCAGCTTAGGACCGCCCTATACGCAGTATTTT
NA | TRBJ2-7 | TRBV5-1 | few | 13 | CASSLVLNTEQYF | TGCGCCAGCAGCTTGGTGTTAAACACCGAGCAGTACTTC
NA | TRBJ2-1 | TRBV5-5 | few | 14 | CASIPTQAPNEQFF | TGTGCCAGCATCCCCACGCAGGCCCCCAATGAGCAGTTCTTC
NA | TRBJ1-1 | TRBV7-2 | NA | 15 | CASSLAEAPGTEAFF | TGTGCCAGCAGCTTGGCGGAGGCCCCGGGAACTGAAGCTTTCTTT
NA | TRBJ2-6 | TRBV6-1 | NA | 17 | CATEGGDSNSGANVLTF | TGTGCCACCGAGGGGGGGGACTCAAACTCTGGGGCCAACGTCCTGACTTTC
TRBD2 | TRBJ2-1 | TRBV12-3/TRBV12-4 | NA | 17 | CASKELAGLSGGVEQFF | TGTGCCAGCAAAGAACTAGCGGGGCTCTCGGGCGGGGTTGAGCAGTTCTTC
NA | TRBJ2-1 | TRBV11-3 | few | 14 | CASSLDLQTPEQFF | TGTGCCAGCAGCTTAGACCTACAAACACCTGAGCAGTTCTTC
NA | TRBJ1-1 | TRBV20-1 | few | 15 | CSAQGTGTRNTEAFF | TGCAGTGCCCAAGGGACTGGTACTCGGAACACTGAAGCTTTCTTT
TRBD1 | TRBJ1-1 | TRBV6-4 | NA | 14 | CASRRDREGTEAFF | TGTGCCAGCCGACGGGACAGGGAGGGCACTGAAGCTTTCTTT
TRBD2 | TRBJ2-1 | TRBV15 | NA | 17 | CATSPQKLAGGFNEQFF | TGTGCCACCAGCCCTCAGAAACTAGCGGGGGGGTTCAATGAGCAGTTCTTC
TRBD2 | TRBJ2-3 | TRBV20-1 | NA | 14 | CSARLAGVFDTQYF | TGCAGTGCTAGGCTAGCGGGGGTTTTTGATACGCAGTATTTT
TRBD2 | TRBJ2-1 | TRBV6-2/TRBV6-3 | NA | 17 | CASSYFVAGGLKDEQFF | TGTGCCAGCAGTTACTTTGTAGCGGGGGGGCTTAAGGATGAGCAGTTCTTC
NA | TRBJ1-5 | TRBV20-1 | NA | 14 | CSARPRHSGQPQHF | TGCAGTGCTAGACCAAGACACTCGGGTCAGCCCCAGCATTTT
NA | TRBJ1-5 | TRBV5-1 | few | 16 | CASSEGTEEAGQPQHF | TGCGCCAGCAGTGAGGGGACGGAGGAGGCAGGACAGCCCCAGCATTTT
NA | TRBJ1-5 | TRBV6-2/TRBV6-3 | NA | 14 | CAARAGYSNQPQHF | TGTGCCGCCCGGGCGGGGTATAGCAATCAGCCCCAGCATTTT
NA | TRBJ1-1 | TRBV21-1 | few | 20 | CASSKALWLGTASLAPEAFF | TGTGCCAGCAGCAAAGCGCTCTGGCTGGGTACAGCTTCTCTGGCCCCTGAAGCTTTCTTT
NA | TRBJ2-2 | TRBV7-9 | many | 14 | CASRNAGATGELFF | TGTGCCAGCAGAAACGCCGGGGCTACCGGGGAGCTGTTTTTT
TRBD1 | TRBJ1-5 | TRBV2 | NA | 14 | CASSGQGGNQPQHF | TGTGCCAGCAGTGGACAGGGGGGCAATCAGCCCCAGCATTTT
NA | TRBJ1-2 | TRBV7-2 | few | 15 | CASSLQYSPVYGYTF | TGTGCCAGCAGCTTACAGTACAGCCCGGTCTATGGCTACACCTTC
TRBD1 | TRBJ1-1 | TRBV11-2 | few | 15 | CASRQGVWTATEAFF | TGTGCCAGCAGGCAGGGGGTTTGGACTGCCACTGAAGCTTTCTTT
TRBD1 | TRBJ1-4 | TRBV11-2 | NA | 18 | CASSFLLSGQGRFEKLFF | TGTGCCAGCAGCTTCCTTCTTTCCGGACAGGGGCGGTTTGAAAAACTGTTTTTT
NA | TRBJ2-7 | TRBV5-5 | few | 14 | CASSFGSISYEQYF | TGTGCCAGCAGCTTCGGGTCCATTTCCTACGAGCAGTACTTC
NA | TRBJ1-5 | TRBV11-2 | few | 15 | CASSLGGGRNQPQHF | TGTGCCAGCAGCTTGGGCGGGGGACGTAATCAGCCCCAGCATTTT
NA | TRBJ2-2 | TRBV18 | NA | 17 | CASSPTTGTGNTGELFF | TGTGCCAGCTCACCAACTACAGGGACGGGGAACACCGGGGAGCTGTTTTTT